The TCR beta chain described here comes from a study of low-dose radiotherapy and immunotherapy resistance in tumors. About the study: Cohort 1 patients were irradiated with 0.5 Gy fractions every 2 weeks to 6.5 Gy total.

With TRAV- and TRBV-specific primers, first-strand cDNA was made, covering the alpha and beta chains. It was with a constant-region primer and a V-primer adapter that TCRs were amplified over about 20 PCR cycles. Using its own MiXCR run on the reads, TCRdb lists one record per CDR3 protein. The sample has around 90,000 distinct CDR3 sequences; approximately 20% are singletons. Sample time point: before trial treatment. This CDR3 comprises 13 residues. The junction had 4 bases not matched to a gene; V was cut back by 6 bases and J by 2 bases. Germline V gives CDR1 SQVTM, CDR2 ANQGSEA. The receptor was derived from a male donor with prostate cancer. Sequencing was performed on PBMCs, taken before treatment. The V and J genes are TRBV29-1 and TRBJ2-7, with 10 bases that match TRBD1. The DNA for the CDR3 is TGCAGCGTCGGACAGGGGGGAACCTACGAGCAGTACTTC. Translated, it gives CSVGQGGTYEQYF.